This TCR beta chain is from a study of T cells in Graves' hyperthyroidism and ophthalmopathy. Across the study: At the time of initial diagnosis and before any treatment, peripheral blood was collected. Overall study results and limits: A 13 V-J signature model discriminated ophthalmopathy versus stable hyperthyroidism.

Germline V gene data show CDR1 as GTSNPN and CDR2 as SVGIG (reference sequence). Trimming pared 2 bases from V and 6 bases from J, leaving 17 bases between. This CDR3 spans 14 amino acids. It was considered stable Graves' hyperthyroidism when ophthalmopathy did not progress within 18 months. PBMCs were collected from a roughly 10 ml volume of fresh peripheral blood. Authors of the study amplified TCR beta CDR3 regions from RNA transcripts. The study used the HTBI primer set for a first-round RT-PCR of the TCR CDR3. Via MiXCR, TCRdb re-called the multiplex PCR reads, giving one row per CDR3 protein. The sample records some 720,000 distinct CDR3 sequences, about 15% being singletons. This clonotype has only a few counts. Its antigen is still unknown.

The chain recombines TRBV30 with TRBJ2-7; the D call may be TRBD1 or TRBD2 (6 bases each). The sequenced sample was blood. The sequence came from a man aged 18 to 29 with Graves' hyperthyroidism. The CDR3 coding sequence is TGTGCCTGGAGTTTCACAGGGAGGTCTGGCGAGCAGTACTTC. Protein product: CAWSFTGRSGEQYF.